This T cell receptor beta chain was obtained from a study of T cell responses to AZD1222 COVID-19 vaccine. Remarks on this clone: Its antigen is not known.

TCRdb's table, derived via immunoSEQ multiplex PCR, lists solely in-frame clones and lacks some. Of about 110,000 clones in the sample, 88% were seen once. Regarding the study as a whole: Unmutated variant regions are reportedly targeted by nearly half of spike-specific TCRs.

Trimming removed 5 bases at V and 1 base at J, with 8 bases between. The CDR3 is made up of 14 amino acids. CDR1 MNHEY and CDR2 SMNVEV come from the germline V gene (reference sequence). The rearrangement joins TRBV27 to TRBJ2-2; D perhaps matches TRBD1 (5 bases). The specimen was peripheral blood, collected on day 0 of MenACWY control vaccination. The receptor was derived from an adult in good health. The CDR3 sequence: CASSGARNTGELFF. The CDR3 DNA reads TGTGCCAGCAGTGGGGCGCGGAACACCGGGGAGCTGTTTTTT.